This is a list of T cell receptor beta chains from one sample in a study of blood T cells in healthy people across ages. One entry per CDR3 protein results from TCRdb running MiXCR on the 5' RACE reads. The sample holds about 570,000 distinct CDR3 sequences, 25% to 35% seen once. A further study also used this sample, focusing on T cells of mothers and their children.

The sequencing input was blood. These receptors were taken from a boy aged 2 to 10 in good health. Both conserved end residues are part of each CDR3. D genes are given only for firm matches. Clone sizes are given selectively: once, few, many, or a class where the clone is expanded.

CDR3 protein: CASSFSTVSYNEQFF
CDR3 DNA: TGCGCCAGCAGCTTCTCGACGGTCTCCTACAATGAGCAGTTCTTC
CDR3 length: 15
J gene: TRBJ2-1
D gene: -
V gene: TRBV5-1
clone size: -

CDR3 protein: CASRPLQGQGGSPLHF
CDR3 DNA: TGTGCCAGCAGGCCCCTCCAGGGACAGGGTGGATCACCCCTCCACTTT
CDR3 length: 16
J gene: TRBJ1-6
D gene: TRBD1
V gene: TRBV12-3/TRBV12-4
clone size: -

CDR3 protein: CSVPGTENEKLFF
CDR3 DNA: TGCAGCGTTCCCGGGACGGAAAATGAAAAACTGTTTTTT
CDR3 length: 13
J gene: TRBJ1-4
D gene: -
V gene: TRBV29-1
clone size: -

CDR3 protein: CSARHRGLPNYGYTF
CDR3 DNA: TGCAGTGCTCGCCACAGGGGGTTACCTAACTATGGCTACACCTTC
CDR3 length: 15
J gene: TRBJ1-2
D gene: TRBD1
V gene: TRBV20-1
clone size: -

CDR3 protein: CASSPRGQYTGELFF
CDR3 DNA: TGTGCCAGCAGCCCCCGGGGCCAGTACACCGGGGAGCTGTTTTTT
CDR3 length: 15
J gene: TRBJ2-2
D gene: -
V gene: TRBV3-1
clone size: few

CDR3 protein: CASSLSGQGGEKLFF
CDR3 DNA: TGTGCCAGCAGTCTCTCGGGACAGGGAGGTGAAAAACTGTTTTTT
CDR3 length: 15
J gene: TRBJ1-4
D gene: TRBD1
V gene: TRBV6-5
clone size: -

CDR3 protein: CASSYDGLGRGTDTQYF
CDR3 DNA: TGTGCCAGCAGTTATGATGGCCTAGGCCGGGGCACAGATACGCAGTATTTT
CDR3 length: 17
J gene: TRBJ2-3
D gene: -
V gene: TRBV6-5
clone size: -

CDR3 protein: CASSSGQGVVETQYF
CDR3 DNA: TGTGCCAGCAGCTCAGGACAGGGGGTTGTAGAGACCCAGTACTTC
CDR3 length: 15
J gene: TRBJ2-5
D gene: TRBD1
V gene: TRBV12-3/TRBV12-4
clone size: -

CDR3 protein: CASSQAYQEAFF
CDR3 DNA: TGTGCCAGCAGCCAAGCTTATCAGGAAGCTTTCTTT
CDR3 length: 12
J gene: TRBJ1-1
D gene: -
V gene: TRBV3-1
clone size: -

CDR3 protein: CASSQGQGVHEQYF
CDR3 DNA: TGTGCCAGCAGCCAAGGACAGGGAGTCCACGAGCAGTACTTC
CDR3 length: 14
J gene: TRBJ2-7
D gene: TRBD1
V gene: TRBV7-9
clone size: -

CDR3 protein: CSARGGLSTDTQYF
CDR3 DNA: TGCAGTGCAAGAGGTGGGCTGAGCACAGATACGCAGTATTTT
CDR3 length: 14
J gene: TRBJ2-3
D gene: -
V gene: TRBV20-1
clone size: -

CDR3 protein: CASSSHGTDTQYF
CDR3 DNA: TGTGCCAGCAGCTCCCACGGCACAGATACGCAGTATTTT
CDR3 length: 13
J gene: TRBJ2-3
D gene: -
V gene: TRBV5-4
clone size: once

CDR3 protein: CASTVGRGGYEQFF
CDR3 DNA: TGCGCCAGCACAGTAGGGCGGGGGGGCTATGAGCAGTTCTTC
CDR3 length: 14
J gene: TRBJ2-1
D gene: TRBD2
V gene: TRBV10-2
clone size: -

CDR3 protein: CASLPGQGSNEQFF
CDR3 DNA: TGTGCCAGCTTGCCGGGACAGGGGTCAAATGAGCAGTTCTTC
CDR3 length: 14
J gene: TRBJ2-1
D gene: TRBD1
V gene: TRBV10-3
clone size: -

CDR3 protein: CASSQEAGRVYNEQFF
CDR3 DNA: TGCGCCAGCAGCCAAGAGGCAGGAAGGGTCTACAATGAGCAGTTCTTC
CDR3 length: 16
J gene: TRBJ2-1
D gene: -
V gene: TRBV4-3
clone size: -

CDR3 protein: CASTTDGITDTQYF
CDR3 DNA: TGTGCCAGCACGACCGACGGGATCACAGATACGCAGTATTTT
CDR3 length: 14
J gene: TRBJ2-3
D gene: -
V gene: TRBV3-1
clone size: -

CDR3 protein: CASSATETSYEQYF
CDR3 DNA: TGTGCCAGCAGCGCCACGGAGACCTCCTACGAGCAGTACTTC
CDR3 length: 14
J gene: TRBJ2-7
D gene: -
V gene: TRBV11-2
clone size: -

CDR3 protein: CASSPTSGGADTQYF
CDR3 DNA: TGTGCCAGCAGCCCGACTAGCGGGGGGGCAGATACGCAGTATTTT
CDR3 length: 15
J gene: TRBJ2-3
D gene: TRBD2
V gene: TRBV7-3
clone size: few

CDR3 protein: CASSGGVTNEKLFF
CDR3 DNA: TGTGCCAGCAGTGGGGGGGTAACTAATGAAAAACTGTTTTTT
CDR3 length: 14
J gene: TRBJ1-4
D gene: -
V gene: TRBV6-6
clone size: -

CDR3 protein: CSAILPPGLPWGSSYNEQFF
CDR3 DNA: TGCAGTGCTATTCTGCCCCCGGGACTACCCTGGGGAAGCTCCTACAATGAGCAGTTCTTC
CDR3 length: 20
J gene: TRBJ2-1
D gene: TRBD2
V gene: TRBV20-1
clone size: few

CDR3 protein: CASGLVLPGQQETQYF
CDR3 DNA: TGTGCTAGTGGTTTGGTACTACCCGGACAACAAGAGACCCAGTACTTC
CDR3 length: 16
J gene: TRBJ2-5
D gene: -
V gene: TRBV12-5
clone size: few

CDR3 protein: CSARSRWGANIQYF
CDR3 DNA: TGCAGTGCTAGATCCCGGTGGGGGGCAAACATTCAGTACTTC
CDR3 length: 14
J gene: TRBJ2-4
D gene: -
V gene: TRBV20-1
clone size: -

CDR3 protein: CASSVQADYQETQYF
CDR3 DNA: TGTGCCAGCAGTGTCCAGGCGGACTACCAAGAGACCCAGTACTTC
CDR3 length: 15
J gene: TRBJ2-5
D gene: -
V gene: TRBV2
clone size: once

CDR3 protein: CASSVLQGVTEAFF
CDR3 DNA: TGTGCCAGCAGCGTCCTACAGGGAGTCACTGAAGCTTTCTTT
CDR3 length: 14
J gene: TRBJ1-1
D gene: -
V gene: TRBV7-2
clone size: few

CDR3 protein: CASSLDGENRETQYF
CDR3 DNA: TGTGCCAGCAGTTTGGACGGGGAGAATCGAGAGACCCAGTACTTC
CDR3 length: 15
J gene: TRBJ2-5
D gene: -
V gene: TRBV12-3/TRBV12-4
clone size: few

CDR3 protein: CASSPSGRAFEQFF
CDR3 DNA: TGCGCCAGCAGCCCTAGCGGGAGGGCCTTTGAGCAGTTCTTC
CDR3 length: 14
J gene: TRBJ2-1
D gene: TRBD2
V gene: TRBV4-3
clone size: -

CDR3 protein: CATSDPTDPQETQYF
CDR3 DNA: TGTGCCACCAGTGATCCGACAGACCCTCAAGAGACCCAGTACTTC
CDR3 length: 15
J gene: TRBJ2-5
D gene: -
V gene: TRBV24-1
clone size: few

CDR3 protein: CASSLAGVSEAFF
CDR3 DNA: TGTGCCAGCAGCTTGGCGGGGGTGAGTGAAGCTTTCTTT
CDR3 length: 13
J gene: TRBJ1-1
D gene: -
V gene: TRBV7-2
clone size: few

CDR3 protein: CSARGKSGSIYTQYF
CDR3 DNA: TGCAGTGCTAGGGGGAAAAGCGGGAGCATTTATACGCAGTATTTT
CDR3 length: 15
J gene: TRBJ2-3
D gene: TRBD2
V gene: TRBV20-1
clone size: -

CDR3 protein: CASSPKEGYEQYF
CDR3 DNA: TGTGCCAGCAGCCCCAAGGAGGGGTACGAGCAGTACTTC
CDR3 length: 13
J gene: TRBJ2-7
D gene: -
V gene: TRBV7-9
clone size: -

CDR3 protein: CASSQEASGYYEQYF
CDR3 DNA: TGTGCCAGCAGCCAAGAGGCTAGCGGGTACTACGAGCAGTACTTC
CDR3 length: 15
J gene: TRBJ2-7
D gene: TRBD2
V gene: TRBV4-2
clone size: few

CDR3 protein: CASSSTGSAEKLFF
CDR3 DNA: TGTGCCAGCAGCTCCACAGGAAGTGCTGAAAAACTGTTTTTT
CDR3 length: 14
J gene: TRBJ1-4
D gene: -
V gene: TRBV5-5
clone size: few

CDR3 protein: CASTTAQANYGYTF
CDR3 DNA: TGTGCCAGCACAACAGCTCAAGCTAACTATGGCTACACCTTC
CDR3 length: 14
J gene: TRBJ1-2
D gene: -
V gene: TRBV2
clone size: -

CDR3 protein: CASSLSGIAYEQYF
CDR3 DNA: TGTGCCAGCAGTTTATCGGGGATTGCCTACGAGCAGTACTTC
CDR3 length: 14
J gene: TRBJ2-7
D gene: -
V gene: TRBV12-3/TRBV12-4
clone size: -

CDR3 protein: CASSLSQTTGELFF
CDR3 DNA: TGTGCCAGCAGTTTATCGCAGACCACCGGGGAGCTGTTTTTT
CDR3 length: 14
J gene: TRBJ2-2
D gene: -
V gene: TRBV28
clone size: few

CDR3 protein: CASSLLLRSSGIQETQYF
CDR3 DNA: TGTGCCAGCAGCCTCCTTCTGCGGAGTAGCGGGATCCAAGAGACCCAGTACTTC
CDR3 length: 18
J gene: TRBJ2-5
D gene: TRBD2
V gene: TRBV7-6
clone size: -

CDR3 protein: CSARALGGDYNEQFF
CDR3 DNA: TGCAGTGCTAGAGCTTTAGGGGGGGACTACAATGAGCAGTTCTTC
CDR3 length: 15
J gene: TRBJ2-1
D gene: -
V gene: TRBV20-1
clone size: few

CDR3 protein: CASSQDRNRGHTGANVLTF
CDR3 DNA: TGCGCCAGCAGCCAAGATCGGAACAGGGGGCACACTGGGGCCAACGTCCTGACTTTC
CDR3 length: 19
J gene: TRBJ2-6
D gene: TRBD1
V gene: TRBV4-3
clone size: few

CDR3 protein: CASSETGPTYGYTF
CDR3 DNA: TGTGCCAGCAGCGAGACAGGCCCGACTTATGGCTACACCTTC
CDR3 length: 14
J gene: TRBJ1-2
D gene: -
V gene: TRBV7-9
clone size: -

CDR3 protein: CANKLGTGDGYTF
CDR3 DNA: TGTGCCAACAAACTCGGGACAGGGGATGGCTACACCTTC
CDR3 length: 13
J gene: TRBJ1-2
D gene: TRBD1
V gene: TRBV10-3
clone size: few